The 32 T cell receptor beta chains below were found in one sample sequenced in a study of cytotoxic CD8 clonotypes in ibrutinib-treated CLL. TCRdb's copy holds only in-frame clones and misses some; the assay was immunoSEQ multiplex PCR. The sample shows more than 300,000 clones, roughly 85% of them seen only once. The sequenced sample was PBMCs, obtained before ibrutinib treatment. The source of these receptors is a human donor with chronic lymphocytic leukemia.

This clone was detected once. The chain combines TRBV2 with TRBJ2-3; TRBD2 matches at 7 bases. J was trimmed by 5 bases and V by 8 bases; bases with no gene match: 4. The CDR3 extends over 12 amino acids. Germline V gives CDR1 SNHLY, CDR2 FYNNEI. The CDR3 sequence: CASEWGGDTQYF. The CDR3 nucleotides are TGTGCCAGCGAATGGGGGGGAGATACGCAGTATTTT. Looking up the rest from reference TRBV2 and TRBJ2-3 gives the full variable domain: EPEVTQTPSHQVTQMGQEVILRCVPISNHLYFYWYRQILGQKVEFLVSFYNNEISEKSEIFDDQFSVERPDGSNFTLKIRSTKLEDSAMYFCASEWGGDTQYFGPGTRLTVL.

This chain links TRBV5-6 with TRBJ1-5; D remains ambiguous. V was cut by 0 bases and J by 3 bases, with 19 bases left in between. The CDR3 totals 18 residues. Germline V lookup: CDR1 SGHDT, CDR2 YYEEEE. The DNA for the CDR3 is TGTGCCAGCAGCTTGGGGATGGATGGCCTGGGCTACAATCAGCCCCAGCATTTT. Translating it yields CASSLGMDGLGYNQPQHF.

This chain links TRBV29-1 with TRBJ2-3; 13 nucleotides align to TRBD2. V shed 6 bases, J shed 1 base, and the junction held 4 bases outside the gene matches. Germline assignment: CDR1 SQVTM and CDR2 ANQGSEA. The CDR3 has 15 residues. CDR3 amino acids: CSVTGTSGGTDTQYF. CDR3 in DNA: TGCAGCGTGACGGGGACTAGCGGGGGCACAGATACGCAGTATTTT.

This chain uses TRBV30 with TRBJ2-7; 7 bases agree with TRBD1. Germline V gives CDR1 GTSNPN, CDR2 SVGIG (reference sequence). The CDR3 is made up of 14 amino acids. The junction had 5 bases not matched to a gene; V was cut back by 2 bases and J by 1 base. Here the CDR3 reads CAWSQGQVSYEQYF. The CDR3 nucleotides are TGTGCCTGGAGTCAAGGACAGGTTTCCTACGAGCAGTACTTC. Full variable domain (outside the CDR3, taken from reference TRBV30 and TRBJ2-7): SQTIHQWPATLVQPVGSPLSLECTVEGTSNPNLYWYRQAAGRGLQLLFYSVGIGQISSEVPQNLSASRPQDRQFILSSKKLLLSDSGFYLCAWSQGQVSYEQYFGPGTRLTVT.

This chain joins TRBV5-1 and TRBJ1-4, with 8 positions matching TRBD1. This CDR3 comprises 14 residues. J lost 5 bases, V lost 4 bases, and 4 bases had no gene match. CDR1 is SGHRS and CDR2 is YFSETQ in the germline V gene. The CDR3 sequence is CASSTGQVNEKLFF. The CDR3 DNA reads TGCGCCAGCAGCACGGGACAGGTGAATGAAAAACTGTTTTTT.

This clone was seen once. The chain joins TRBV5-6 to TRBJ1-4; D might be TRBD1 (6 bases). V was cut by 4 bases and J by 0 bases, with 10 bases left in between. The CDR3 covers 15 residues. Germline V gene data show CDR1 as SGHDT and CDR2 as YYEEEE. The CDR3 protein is CASSTSGATNEKLFF. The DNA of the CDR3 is TGTGCCAGCAGCACTTCAGGGGCAACTAATGAAAAACTGTTTTTT.

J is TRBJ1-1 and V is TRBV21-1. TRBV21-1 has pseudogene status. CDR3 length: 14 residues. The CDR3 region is CASSKEGEGTEAFF. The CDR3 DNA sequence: TGTGCCAGCAGCAAAGAGGGGGAGGGCACTGAAGCTTTCTTT.

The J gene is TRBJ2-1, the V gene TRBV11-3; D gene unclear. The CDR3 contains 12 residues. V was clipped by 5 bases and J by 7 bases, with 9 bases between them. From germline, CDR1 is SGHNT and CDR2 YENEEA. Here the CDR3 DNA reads TGTGCCAGCAGCCAGACCCGGAATGAGCAGTTCTTC. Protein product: CASSQTRNEQFF.

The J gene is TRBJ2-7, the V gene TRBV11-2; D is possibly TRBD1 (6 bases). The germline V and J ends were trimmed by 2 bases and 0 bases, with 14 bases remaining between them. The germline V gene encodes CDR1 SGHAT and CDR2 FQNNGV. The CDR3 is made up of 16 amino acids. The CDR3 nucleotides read TGTGCCAGCAGCTTACTAGGGACATCTACCTCCTACGAGCAGTACTTC. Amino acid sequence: CASSLLGTSTSYEQYF.

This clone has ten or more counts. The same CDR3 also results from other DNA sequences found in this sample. This CDR3 is CASSLAETQYF. CDR3 nucleotide sequence: TGCGCCAGCAGCTTGGCGGAGACCCAGTACTTC. This sequence joins TRBV5-1 and TRBJ2-5, with unresolved D. In germline, CDR1 is SGHRS, CDR2 YFSETQ. The V gene lost 0 bases and the J gene lost 5 bases, with 2 bases spanning the gap. CDR3 length: 11 residues.

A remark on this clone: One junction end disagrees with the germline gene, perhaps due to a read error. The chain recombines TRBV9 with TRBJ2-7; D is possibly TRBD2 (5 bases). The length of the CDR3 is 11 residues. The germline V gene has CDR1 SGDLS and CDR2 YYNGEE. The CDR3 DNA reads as TGTGCCAGCAGCGCTGGACGGGGTATGAGCTTC. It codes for CASSAGRGMSF.

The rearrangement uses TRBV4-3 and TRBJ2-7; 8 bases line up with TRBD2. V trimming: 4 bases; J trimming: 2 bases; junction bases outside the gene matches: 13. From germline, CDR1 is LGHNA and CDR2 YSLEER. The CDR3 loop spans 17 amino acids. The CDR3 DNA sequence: TGCGCCAGCAGCCGCGAATTAGGCACTAGCGGAACCTACGAGCAGTACTTC. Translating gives CASSRELGTSGTYEQYF.

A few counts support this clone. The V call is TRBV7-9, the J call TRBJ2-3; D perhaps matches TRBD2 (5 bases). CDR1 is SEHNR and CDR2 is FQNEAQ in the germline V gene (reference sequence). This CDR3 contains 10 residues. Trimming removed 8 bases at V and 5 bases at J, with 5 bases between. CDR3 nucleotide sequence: TGTGCCAGCGGGAGAGATACGCAGTATTTT. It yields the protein CASGRDTQYF.

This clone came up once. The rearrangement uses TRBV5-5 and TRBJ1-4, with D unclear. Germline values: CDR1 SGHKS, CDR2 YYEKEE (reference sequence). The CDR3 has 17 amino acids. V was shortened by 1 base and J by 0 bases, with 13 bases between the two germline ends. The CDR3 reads CASSLSPTQTTNEKLFF. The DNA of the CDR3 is TGTGCCAGCAGCTTGTCGCCTACGCAGACAACTAATGAAAAACTGTTTTTT.

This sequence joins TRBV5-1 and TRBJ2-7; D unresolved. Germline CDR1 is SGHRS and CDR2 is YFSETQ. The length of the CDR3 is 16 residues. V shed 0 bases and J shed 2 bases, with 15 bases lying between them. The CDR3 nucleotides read TGCGCCAGCAGCTTGGTGGCGGCACTCCCCCCCTACGAGCAGTACTTC. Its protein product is CASSLVAALPPYEQYF.

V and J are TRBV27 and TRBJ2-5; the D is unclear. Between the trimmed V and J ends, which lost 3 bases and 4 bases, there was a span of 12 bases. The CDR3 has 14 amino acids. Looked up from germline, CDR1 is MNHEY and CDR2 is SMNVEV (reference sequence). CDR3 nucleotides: TGTGCCAGCAGTTTTTCCGCGGCGCGAGAGACCCAGTACTTC. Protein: CASSFSAARETQYF.

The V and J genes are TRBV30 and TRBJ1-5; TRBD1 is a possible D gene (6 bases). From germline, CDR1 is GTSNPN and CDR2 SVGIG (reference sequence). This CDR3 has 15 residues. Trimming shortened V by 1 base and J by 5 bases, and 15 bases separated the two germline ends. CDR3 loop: CAWSGGGQYYQPQHF. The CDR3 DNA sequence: TGTGCCTGGAGTGGGGGGGGACAATATTATCAGCCCCAGCATTTT.

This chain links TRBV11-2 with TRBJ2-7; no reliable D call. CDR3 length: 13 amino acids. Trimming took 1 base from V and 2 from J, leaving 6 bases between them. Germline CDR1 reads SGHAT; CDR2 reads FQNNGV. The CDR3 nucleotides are TGTGCCAGCAGCTTAGTCCTTCCCTACGAGCAGTACTTC. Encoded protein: CASSLVLPYEQYF.

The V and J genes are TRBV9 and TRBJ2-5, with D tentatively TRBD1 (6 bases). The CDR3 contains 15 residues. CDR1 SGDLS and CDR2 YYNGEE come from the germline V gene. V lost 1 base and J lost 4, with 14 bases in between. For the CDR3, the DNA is TGTGCCAGCAGCGTAAACGGCCGACAGGCAGAGACCCAGTACTTC. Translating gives CASSVNGRQAETQYF.

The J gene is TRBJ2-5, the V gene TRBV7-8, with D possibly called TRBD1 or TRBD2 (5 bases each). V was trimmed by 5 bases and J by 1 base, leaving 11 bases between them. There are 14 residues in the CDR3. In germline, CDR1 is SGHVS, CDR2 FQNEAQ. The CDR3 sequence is CASSPGTTQETQYF. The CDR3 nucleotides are TGTGCCAGCAGCCCCGGGACCACCCAAGAGACCCAGTACTTC.

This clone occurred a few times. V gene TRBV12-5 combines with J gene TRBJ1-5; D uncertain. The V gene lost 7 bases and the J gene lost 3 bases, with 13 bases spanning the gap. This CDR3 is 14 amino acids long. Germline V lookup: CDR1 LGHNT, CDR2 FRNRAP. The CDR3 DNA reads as TGTGCTAGTGCGGTGTGGGCAACCAATCAGCCCCAGCATTTT. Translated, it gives CASAVWATNQPQHF.

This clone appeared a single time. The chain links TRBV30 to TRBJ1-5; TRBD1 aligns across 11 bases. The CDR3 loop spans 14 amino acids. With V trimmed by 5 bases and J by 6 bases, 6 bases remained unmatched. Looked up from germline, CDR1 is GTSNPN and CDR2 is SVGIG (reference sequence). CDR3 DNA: TGTGCCTGGGCCGGGACAGGGGGTTCTCAGCCCCAGCATTTT. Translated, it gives CAWAGTGGSQPQHF.

The CDR3: CASSQVGRAPTYEQFF. In DNA form, the CDR3 reads TGCGCCAGCAGCCAAGTTGGTAGGGCACCTACCTATGAGCAGTTCTTC. This chain links TRBV4-1 with TRBJ2-1; D ambiguous. The CDR3 spans 16 residues. Germline-derived CDR1 and CDR2 are MGHRA and YSYEKL. The ends were cut back, 1 base at V and 8 bases at J, with 18 bases in the middle.

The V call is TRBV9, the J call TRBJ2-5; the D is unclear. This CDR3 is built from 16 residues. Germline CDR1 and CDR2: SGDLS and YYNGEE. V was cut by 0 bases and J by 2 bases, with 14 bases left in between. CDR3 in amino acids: CASSVGARVMQETQYF. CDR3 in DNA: TGTGCCAGCAGCGTAGGAGCGAGAGTAATGCAAGAGACCCAGTACTTC.

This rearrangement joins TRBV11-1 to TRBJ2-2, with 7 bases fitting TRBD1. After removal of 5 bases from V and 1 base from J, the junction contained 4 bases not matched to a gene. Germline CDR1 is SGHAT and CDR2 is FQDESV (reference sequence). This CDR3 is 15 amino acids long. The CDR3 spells CASSMGQMNTGELFF. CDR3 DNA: TGTGCCAGCAGCATGGGACAGATGAACACCGGGGAGCTGTTTTTT. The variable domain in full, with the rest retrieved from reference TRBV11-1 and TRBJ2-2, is EAEVAQSPRYKITEKSQAVAFWCDPISGHATLYWYRQILGQGPELLVQFQDESVVDDSQLPKDRFSAERLKGVDSTLKIQPAELGDSAMYLCASSMGQMNTGELFFGEGSRLTVL.

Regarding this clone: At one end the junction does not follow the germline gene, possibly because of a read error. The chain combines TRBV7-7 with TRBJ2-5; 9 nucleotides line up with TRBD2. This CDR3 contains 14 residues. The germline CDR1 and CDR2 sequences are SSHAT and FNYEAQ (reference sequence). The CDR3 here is CASSQLAGKETQYF. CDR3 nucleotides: TGTGCTAGCAGCCAACTAGCGGGTAAAGAGACCCAGTACTTC.

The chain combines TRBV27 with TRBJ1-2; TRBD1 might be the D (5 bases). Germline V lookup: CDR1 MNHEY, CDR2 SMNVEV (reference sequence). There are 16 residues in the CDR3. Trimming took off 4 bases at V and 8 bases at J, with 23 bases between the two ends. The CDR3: CASSSYQGEPFGGYTF. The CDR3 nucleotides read TGTGCCAGCAGTTCTTACCAGGGTGAACCCTTCGGAGGCTACACCTTC.

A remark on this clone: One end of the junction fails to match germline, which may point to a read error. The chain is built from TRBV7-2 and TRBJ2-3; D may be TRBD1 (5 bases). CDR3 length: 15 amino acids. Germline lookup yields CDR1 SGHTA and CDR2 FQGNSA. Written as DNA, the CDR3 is TGTGCCAGCAGCTACAAAGGCCTGGACACACATACGCAGTATTTT. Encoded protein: CASSYKGLDTHTQYF.

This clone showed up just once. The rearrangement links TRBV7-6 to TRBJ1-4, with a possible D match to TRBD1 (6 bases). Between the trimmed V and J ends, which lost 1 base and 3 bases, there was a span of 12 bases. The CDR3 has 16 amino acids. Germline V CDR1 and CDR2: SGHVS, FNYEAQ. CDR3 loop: CASSLGGTLANEKLFF. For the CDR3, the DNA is TGTGCCAGCAGCTTAGGCGGGACACTGGCTAATGAAAAACTGTTTTTT.

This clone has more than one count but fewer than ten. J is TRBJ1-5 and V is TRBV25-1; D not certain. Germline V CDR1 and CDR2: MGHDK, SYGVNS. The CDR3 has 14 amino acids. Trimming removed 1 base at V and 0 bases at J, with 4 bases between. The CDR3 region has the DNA TGTGCCAGCAGTGAATTCGGTAGCAATCAGCCCCAGCATTTT. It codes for CASSEFGSNQPQHF.

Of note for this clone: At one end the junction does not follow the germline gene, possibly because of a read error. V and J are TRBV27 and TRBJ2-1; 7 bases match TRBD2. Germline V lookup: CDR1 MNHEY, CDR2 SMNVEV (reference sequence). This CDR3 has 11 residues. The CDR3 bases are TGTGCCAGCAGTAAAGGACTAGAAGCCCTCTTC. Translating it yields CASSKGLEALF.

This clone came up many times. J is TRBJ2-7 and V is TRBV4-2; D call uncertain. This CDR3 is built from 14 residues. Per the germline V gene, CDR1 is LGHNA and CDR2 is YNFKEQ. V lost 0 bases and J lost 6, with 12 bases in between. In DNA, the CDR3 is TGTGCCAGCAGCCAAGACGACACGTTCGGCGAGCAGTACTTC. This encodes CASSQDDTFGEQYF.